A selection of T cell receptor beta chains follows, all from one sample in a study of long-term antiretroviral therapy in people with HIV. The assay was immunoSEQ multiplex PCR, and TCRdb's table has in-frame clones only and misses some. Of 20,000 or so clones in the sample, over 60% are singletons; the top ten hold almost 9.5%. Sequencing was performed on unsorted PBMCs, taken 0.5 years before starting antiretroviral therapy. These TCRs come from a man between 18 and 29 years old with HIV. The CDR3 runs from the conserved cysteine through the conserved F or W. Only part of the rows carry a size: once, few, many, or a class if the clone is expanded.

TRBV18 | - | CASSSGQDSSYNEQFF
TRBV7-8 | - | CASSFWTSGELRGEQFF
TRBV6-6 | few | CASTWGTDEQYF
TRBV4-1 | - | CASSQAGINRARGHEQYF
TRBV12-5 | - | CASGRPGQGVSGELFF
TRBV7-8 | few | CASSLDRGEPQHF
TRBV27 | - | CASSIGLNYGYTF
TRBV2 | - | CASESGESSTDTQYF
TRBV27 | - | CASSLGTWAEQYF
TRBV4-3 | - | CASSQESGSSNEKLFF
TRBV7-2 | - | CASSLGGVSDSYEQYF
TRBV7-2 | - | CASSRTGYDPYEQYF
TRBV29-1 | - | CSVELLGQETQYF
TRBV29-1 | - | CSAQSPHRYEQYF
TRBV28 | few | CASSSTDLGDSRYGYTF
TRBV14 | - | CASSPSRGPSYEQYF
TRBV7-6 | - | CASSSDRVNTEAFF
TRBV4-1 | - | CASSQLRGWQNTEAFF
TRBV13 | - | CASSLTRGTNTGELFF
TRBV6-6 | - | CASSYSYPTGEDGYTF
TRBV11-3 | few | CASSDPNDRSSYEQYF
TRBV5-1 | - | CASTPNWIGTQYF
TRBV5-1 | - | CASSRAGESGRQKQYF